The 7 T cell receptor beta chains reported below all come from one sample, sequenced in a study of cytomegalovirus exposure and HLA in healthy donors. Sequencing used immunoSEQ multiplex PCR; TCRdb keeps in-frame clones, though not all of them. Altogether around 200,000 clones are present, 65% to 85% being singletons, with the ten largest covering about 3%. The material sequenced was PBMCs. These receptors all come from a woman younger than 35 in good health and CMV-seropositive.

On this clone itself: Other nucleotide sequences from this sample produce the same CDR3. V gene TRBV5-1 combines with J gene TRBJ2-5; 10 bases line up with TRBD2. The V and J ends lost 3 bases and 1 base, in that order; junction bases with no gene match: 0. This CDR3 spans 14 amino acids. Germline values: CDR1 SGHRS, CDR2 YFSETQ. CDR3 amino acids: CASSSSGGQETQYF. The CDR3 nucleotides read TGCGCCAGCAGCTCTAGCGGGGGCCAAGAGACCCAGTACTTC.

The J gene is TRBJ1-1, the V gene TRBV4-1; 9 bases fit TRBD1. This CDR3 contains 14 residues. Germline V gene sequence: CDR1 MGHRA, CDR2 YSYEKL. V lost 2 bases to trimming and J lost 8 bases; unmatched junction nucleotides: 6. The CDR3 DNA is TGCGCCAGCAGCCAAAATCGACAGGGGGACGAAGCTTTCTTT. This encodes CASSQNRQGDEAFF.

In its sample, this clone was seen a few times. The chain couples TRBV11-1 to TRBJ2-5, with D possibly matching TRBD1 (6 bases). Per the germline V gene, CDR1 is SGHAT and CDR2 is FQDESV (reference sequence). There are 13 residues in the CDR3. Trimming cost V 5 bases and J 2 bases, with 9 bases left between them. The CDR3 DNA reads as TGTGCCAGCAGCGTAGGACAGCAAGAGACCCAGTACTTC. As protein: CASSVGQQETQYF.

This sequence joins TRBV6-6 and TRBJ2-7; D may be TRBD1 (6 bases). V was shortened by 6 bases and J by 7 bases, with 13 bases between the two germline ends. The CDR3 length is 12 residues. Germline V gene sequence: CDR1 MNHNY, CDR2 SVGAGI (reference sequence). In DNA, the CDR3 is TGTGCCAGCAGAACGGGACACTGGGAGCAGTACTTC. Translating gives CASRTGHWEQYF.

The chain links TRBV5-6 to TRBJ1-1, with a tentative D call TRBD1 (5 bases). V was shortened by 2 bases and J by 1 base, with 9 bases between the two germline ends. Germline CDR1 reads SGHDT; CDR2 reads YYEEEE. The CDR3 contains 14 residues. The DNA of the CDR3 is TGTGCCAGCAGCTTTCCAGGGTCGAACACTGAAGCTTTCTTT. Translated: CASSFPGSNTEAFF. Combining the CDR3 with reference TRBV5-6 and TRBJ1-1 gives the whole variable domain DAGVTQSPTHLIKTRGQQVTLRCSPKSGHDTVSWYQQALGQGPQFIFQYYEEEERQRGNFPDRFSGHQFPNYSSELNVNALLLGDSALYLCASSFPGSNTEAFFGQGTRLTVV.

The chain couples TRBV2 to TRBJ1-1, with D hard to call. The germline CDR1 and CDR2 sequences are SNHLY and FYNNEI. CDR3 length: 13 residues. Deletions cut 5 bases from V and 1 base from J, with 8 bases between. DNA for the CDR3: TGTGCCAGCAGTCCGCGGAGGAACACTGAAGCTTTCTTT. Its translation is CASSPRRNTEAFF.

The genes are TRBV10-3 and TRBJ1-1; D is perhaps TRBD1 (5 bases). Germline CDR1 is ENHRY and CDR2 is SYGVKD. CDR3 length equals 14 residues. V shed 10 bases and J shed 5 bases, with 20 bases lying between them. CDR3 sequence (DNA): TGTGCCACCTTGGGGGGGGGAATAGCGACTGAAGCTTTCTTT. Its translation is CATLGGGIATEAFF.